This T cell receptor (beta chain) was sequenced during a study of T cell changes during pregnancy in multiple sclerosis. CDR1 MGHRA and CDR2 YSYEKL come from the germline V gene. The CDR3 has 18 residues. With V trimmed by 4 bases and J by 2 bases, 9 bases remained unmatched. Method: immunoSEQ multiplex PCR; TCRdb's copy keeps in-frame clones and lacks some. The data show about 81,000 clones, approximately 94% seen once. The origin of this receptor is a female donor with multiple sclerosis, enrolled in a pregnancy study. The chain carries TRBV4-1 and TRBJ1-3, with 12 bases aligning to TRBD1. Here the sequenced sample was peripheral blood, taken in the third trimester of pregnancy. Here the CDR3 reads CASSRTGQGARAGNTIYF. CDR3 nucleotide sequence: TGCGCCAGCAGCCGCACGGGACAGGGGGCTCGGGCTGGAAACACCATATATTTT.